The TCR beta chain under discussion was sequenced for a study of patients and donors after allogeneic stem cell transplantation. MiXCR, run by TCRdb on the RT-PCR reads, gives a single entry per CDR3 protein. The table includes around 7,100 distinct CDR3 sequences, about 12% detected once. This clonotype occurred a few times. The CDR3 sequence is 18 residues long. J gave up 0 bases and V 0 bases, and 8 bases lay outside the gene matches. Germline V lookup: CDR1 MNHNS, CDR2 SASEGT. The origin of this receptor is a human donor who was either an allogeneic HSCT recipient or a stem cell or donor lymphocyte infusion donor (not recorded which). It is not recorded whose cells these are; they may come from a transplant donor. V gene TRBV6-1 combines with J gene TRBJ1-3, with 7 bases identical to TRBD1. The sequenced material came from blood, either unsorted or a sorted T cell fraction (not recorded which). The CDR3 loop reads CASSEAGTARSSGNTIYF. The CDR3 DNA follows: TGTGCCAGCAGTGAAGCCGGGACAGCCCGAAGCTCTGGAAACACCATATATTTT.